These 32 T cell receptor beta chains share one sample of origin, sequenced in a study of PD-1 and CTLA-4 blockade in melanoma. TCRdb's table, derived via immunoSEQ multiplex PCR, lists solely in-frame clones and lacks some. The table has roughly 11,000 clones, around four fifths seen once; the top ten hold under 35%. The input for sequencing was CD8+ T cells from peripheral blood, taken from a patient given anti-PD-1 treatment. These receptors came from a human donor with melanoma.

This clone occurred once. V gene TRBV10-2 combines with J gene TRBJ2-7; TRBD2 is a possible D gene (5 bases). Trimming left V 4 bases short and J 3 bases short, with 16 bases between. Germline values: CDR1 WSHSY, CDR2 SAAADI. There are 15 residues in the CDR3. CDR3 bases: TGCGCCAGCAGTGTGAGTAGCGAAAATGACTACGAGCAGTACTTC. Translated, it gives CASSVSSENDYEQYF.

This rearrangement joins TRBV13 to TRBJ1-1; D call uncertain. This CDR3 has 15 residues. V lost 0 bases and J lost 3, with 11 bases in between. Germline loops: CDR1 PRHDT, CDR2 FYEKMQ (reference sequence). CDR3 loop: CASSLGGPDYTEAFF. The CDR3 nucleotides read TGTGCCAGCAGCTTAGGAGGACCTGACTACACTGAAGCTTTCTTT.

The chain links TRBV27 to TRBJ1-1; D may be TRBD1 (6 bases). The length of the CDR3 is 13 residues. Germline assignment: CDR1 MNHEY and CDR2 SMNVEV (reference sequence). The V and J ends lost 9 bases and 0 bases respectively, with 11 bases between them. Written as DNA, the CDR3 is TGTGCCAGTAACAGGGCCATGAACACTGAAGCTTTCTTT. Its translation: CASNRAMNTEAFF.

The count of this clone is one. The gene calls are TRBV11-2 and TRBJ1-5; unclear D gene. The CDR3 length is 12 residues. Trimming shortened V by 1 base and J by 7 bases, and 5 bases separated the two germline ends. Germline V gene lookup returns CDR1 SGHAT and CDR2 FQNNGV. CDR3 region: CASSLGEQPQHF. The CDR3 region has the DNA TGTGCCAGCAGCTTAGGGGAACAGCCCCAGCATTTT.

The J gene is TRBJ1-2, the V gene TRBV7-9, with a tentative D call TRBD1 (5 bases). Germline V gene data show CDR1 as SEHNR and CDR2 as FQNEAQ (reference sequence). The V end was cut by 7 bases, the J end by 4 bases, with 25 bases between. The CDR3 consists of 17 residues. The CDR3 DNA reads as TGTGCCAGCACCCCGCCGGGACCACAAGCAATATTCTATGGCTACACCTTC. The encoded protein is CASTPPGPQAIFYGYTF.

This rearrangement joins TRBV11-3 to TRBJ2-7; D ambiguous. This CDR3 has 12 residues. V was cut by 0 bases and J by 5 bases, with 5 bases left in between. CDR1 is SGHNT, CDR2 YENEEA, per germline. CDR3: CASSLERDEQYF. The CDR3 bases are TGTGCCAGCAGCTTAGAACGGGACGAGCAGTACTTC.

This clone has a single count. The chain carries TRBV9 and TRBJ1-4; perhaps TRBD1 as D (5 bases). The germline gives CDR1 SGDLS, CDR2 YYNGEE. The CDR3 sequence is 16 residues long. The V gene lost 4 bases and the J gene lost 5 bases, with 18 bases spanning the gap. CDR3 sequence reads: CASSTTRDLRNEKLFF. The CDR3 nucleotides read TGTGCCAGCAGCACAACCCGGGACCTAAGAAATGAAAAACTGTTTTTT.

V and J are TRBV9 and TRBJ2-4; the D gene is possibly TRBD2 (6 bases). V was shortened by 0 bases and J by 8 bases, with 12 bases between the two germline ends. Germline assignment: CDR1 SGDLS and CDR2 YYNGEE. This CDR3 region has 14 residues. The CDR3 bases are TGTGCCAGCAGCGTAGATGGGGGAGGCGACATTCAGTACTTC. Translated, it gives CASSVDGGGDIQYF.

A single count supports this clone. The chain carries TRBV29-1 and TRBJ2-1, with 9 bases matching TRBD1. Trimming took 7 bases from V and 8 from J; bases not matched to a gene: 12. Germline values: CDR1 SQVTM, CDR2 ANQGSEA. The length of the CDR3 is 14 residues. This CDR3 is CSARGTGSVDEQFF. CDR3 nucleotides: TGCAGCGCTCGGGGGACAGGGTCAGTCGATGAGCAGTTCTTC.

V is TRBV12-3 or TRBV12-4 and J is TRBJ2-1, with no clear D. Trimming pared 6 bases from V and 7 bases from J, leaving 10 bases between. CDR3 length: 12 residues. CDR3 protein: CASSPEVNEQFF. The CDR3 region has the DNA TGTGCCAGCAGCCCCGAAGTGAATGAGCAGTTCTTC.

The chain combines TRBV12-3 or TRBV12-4 with TRBJ2-7, with 7 bases aligning to TRBD2. The CDR3 extends over 12 amino acids. Trimming removed 3 bases from V and 7 bases from J; junction bases left unmatched: 3. CDR3 in amino acids: CASSLGGREQYF. CDR3 nucleotide sequence: TGTGCCAGCAGTTTGGGAGGGAGGGAGCAGTACTTC.

The gene calls are TRBV2 and TRBJ2-1; TRBD1 matches at 9 bases. Germline CDR1 reads SNHLY; CDR2 reads FYNNEI. The CDR3 runs to 15 residues. Trimming removed 6 bases from V and 0 bases from J; junction bases left unmatched: 3. The CDR3 sequence is CASRGTGSSYNEQFF. The CDR3 nucleotides are TGTGCCAGCAGAGGGACAGGGAGCTCCTACAATGAGCAGTTCTTC.

In nucleotides, the CDR3 is TGCGCCAGCAGCCAAGATGCGGCAGCCTCTGGAAACACCATATATTTT. Amino acid sequence: CASSQDAAASGNTIYF. This chain joins TRBV4-3 and TRBJ1-3; no clear D. This CDR3 spans 16 amino acids. Germline V gene data show CDR1 as LGHNA and CDR2 as YSLEER. Trimming shortened V by 0 bases and J by 0 bases, and 9 bases separated the two germline ends.

The chain joins TRBV5-6 to TRBJ2-7; unclear D gene. Germline lookup yields CDR1 SGHDT and CDR2 YYEEEE. V lost 0 bases to trimming and J lost 5 bases, with 9 bases between them. The CDR3 extends over 13 amino acids. CDR3 residues: CASSLGGLNEQYF. DNA for the CDR3: TGTGCCAGCAGCTTGGGAGGCCTTAACGAGCAGTACTTC. The full variable domain, in which reference TRBV5-6 and TRBJ2-7 provide the parts outside the CDR3, is DAGVTQSPTHLIKTRGQQVTLRCSPKSGHDTVSWYQQALGQGPQFIFQYYEEEERQRGNFPDRFSGHQFPNYSSELNVNALLLGDSALYLCASSLGGLNEQYFGPGTRLTVT.

The gene calls are TRBV19 and TRBJ2-1; perhaps TRBD2 as D (5 bases). This CDR3 is 13 amino acids long. Germline V gene data show CDR1 as LNHDA and CDR2 as SQIVND (reference sequence). Trimming stripped 1 base from V and 5 bases from J, with 6 bases between. The DNA of the CDR3 is TGTGCCAGTAGTATAGGAGCGGACAATGAGCAGTTCTTC. It codes for CASSIGADNEQFF.

J is TRBJ1-3 and V is TRBV27; D gene unclear. Germline values: CDR1 MNHEY, CDR2 SMNVEV (reference sequence). Trimming took off 11 bases at V and 2 bases at J, with 13 bases between the two ends. The CDR3 length is 13 residues. The CDR3 spells CAVREDPGNTIYF. The CDR3 nucleotides read TGTGCCGTAAGGGAGGATCCTGGAAACACCATATATTTT.

The chain uses TRBV14 and TRBJ1-6; unclear D gene. V dropped 6 bases and J dropped 0 bases, with 12 bases sitting between them. CDR3 length: 16 residues. Germline-derived CDR1 and CDR2 are SGHDN and FVKESK. The CDR3 is CASRLTGSSYNSPLHF. The CDR3 DNA sequence: TGTGCCAGCAGATTGACGGGGAGCTCCTATAATTCACCCCTCCACTTT.

The chain is built from TRBV7-9 and TRBJ1-2; D gene uncertain. Germline V gene sequence: CDR1 SEHNR, CDR2 FQNEAQ (reference sequence). This CDR3 comprises 14 residues. V lost 5 bases and J 10 bases, leaving 20 bases between the germline ends. The DNA for the CDR3 is TGTGCCAGCAGCCCAGACGGAGGTATATGGCACTACACCTTC. As protein: CASSPDGGIWHYTF.

In this sample, this clone turned up once. The J gene is TRBJ2-1, the V gene TRBV30; 10 positions agree with TRBD2. This CDR3 comprises 16 residues. Germline V gene sequence: CDR1 GTSNPN, CDR2 SVGIG (reference sequence). Trimming cost V 0 bases and J 10 bases; bases outside gene matches: 12. CDR3 DNA: TGTGCCTGGAGTGTCGACCTAGCGGGGGTGGGTAAAGAGCAGTTCTTC. It codes for CAWSVDLAGVGKEQFF.

There are a few counts of this clone. This rearrangement joins TRBV19 to TRBJ2-7, with a tentative D call TRBD1 (5 bases). Germline loops: CDR1 LNHDA, CDR2 SQIVND (reference sequence). Trimming took off 10 bases at V and 6 bases at J, with 13 bases between the two ends. The CDR3 totals 11 residues. The CDR3 region has the DNA TGTGCCACCCGCTGGGGCGGCGAGCAGTACTTC. Its translation is CATRWGGEQYF.

The chain joins TRBV24-1 to TRBJ2-1; TRBD1 aligns across 7 bases. The CDR3 has 13 residues. V lost 4 bases, J lost 9 bases, and 5 bases stayed unmatched. CDR1 and CDR2 (germline): KGHDR, SFDVKD. In nucleotides, the CDR3 is TGTGCCACCAGTGAGCCCGACAGGGCTGAGCAGTTCTTC. Its protein is CATSEPDRAEQFF.

This chain links TRBV28 with TRBJ2-5; tentatively, D is TRBD1 (6 bases). The CDR3 sequence is 15 residues long. From germline, CDR1 is MDHEN and CDR2 SYDVKM. The ends were cut back, 8 bases at V and 0 bases at J, with 16 bases in the middle. The chain's CDR3 is CASSSPGEYQETQYF. The CDR3 DNA reads TGTGCCAGCTCATCCCCAGGGGAGTACCAAGAGACCCAGTACTTC. Complete variable domain (other parts from reference TRBV28 and TRBJ2-5): DVKVTQSSRYLVKRTGEKVFLECVQDMDHENMFWYRQDPGLGLRLIYFSYDVKMKEKGDIPEGYSVSREKKERFSLILESASTNQTSMYLCASSSPGEYQETQYFGPGTRLLVL.

This sequence joins TRBV5-6 and TRBJ2-1; TRBD2 matches 12 bases. J lost 2 bases, V lost 4 bases, and 4 bases had no gene match. There are 16 residues in the CDR3. Germline V CDR1 and CDR2: SGHDT, YYEEEE. CDR3 sequence: CASSPLAGGPYNEQFF. In DNA, the CDR3 is TGTGCCAGCAGCCCCCTAGCGGGAGGGCCCTACAATGAGCAGTTCTTC.

This chain uses TRBV11-2 with TRBJ2-3, with D perhaps matching TRBD1 (6 bases). CDR1 is SGHAT and CDR2 is FQNNGV in the germline V gene. The CDR3 contains 15 residues. Trimming cost V 0 bases and J 14 bases, with 21 bases left between them. CDR3 DNA: TGTGCCAGCAGCTTAGATCCCGGTGGACAGTACAGCGTGTATTTT. Amino acids: CASSLDPGGQYSVYF.

The J gene is TRBJ2-6, the V gene TRBV6-5; maybe TRBD2 (5 bases). Germline V lookup: CDR1 MNHEY, CDR2 SVGAGI. This CDR3 is 15 amino acids long. V was clipped by 4 bases and J by 0 bases, with 7 bases between them. CDR3 loop: CASSLAYSGANVLTF. The DNA for the CDR3 is TGTGCCAGCAGTTTAGCGTACTCTGGGGCCAACGTCCTGACTTTC.

The chain recombines TRBV29-1 with TRBJ1-1; tentative D call: TRBD1 (5 bases). Trimming cost V 7 bases and J 6 bases, with 9 bases left between them. The CDR3 spans 10 residues. Germline CDR1 reads SQVTM; CDR2 reads ANQGSEA. The CDR3 nucleotides are TGCAGCGCTGCGGGGGCTGAAGCTTTCTTT. It specifies CSAAGAEAFF.

This clone has only a few counts. The CDR3 nucleotides read TGTGCCACCAGTGATGGGGACAGCACCGGGACTAGCGTTTACAATGAGCAGTTCTTC. Protein product: CATSDGDSTGTSVYNEQFF. This chain connects TRBV24-1 to TRBJ2-1, with 10 bases aligning to TRBD2. This CDR3 region has 19 residues. V lost 3 bases, J lost 4 bases, and 14 bases stayed unmatched. CDR1 KGHDR and CDR2 SFDVKD come from the germline V gene.

This clone was observed once. The gene calls are TRBV12-3 or TRBV12-4 and TRBJ2-2; D gene ambiguous. The CDR3 is 11 residues long. V was pared by 4 bases and J by 5 bases, with 2 bases between. CDR3 nucleotides: TGTGCCAGCAGTTCGACCGGGGAGCTGTTTTTT. Translating it yields CASSSTGELFF.

There are a few counts of this clone. This rearrangement joins TRBV4-1 to TRBJ2-3, with 9 bases that match TRBD2. Germline V lookup: CDR1 MGHRA, CDR2 YSYEKL. V lost 0 bases, J lost 4 bases, and 8 bases stayed unmatched. CDR3 length equals 17 residues. The CDR3 region has the DNA TGCGCCAGCAGCCAAGAGGGTAGCGGGAGTTTCCCAGATACGCAGTATTTT. Amino acid sequence: CASSQEGSGSFPDTQYF.

The chain combines TRBV12-3 or TRBV12-4 with TRBJ2-1, with D possibly called TRBD1 or TRBD2 (5 bases each). The germline V and J ends were trimmed by 11 bases and 0 bases, with 8 bases remaining between them. The CDR3 is 12 amino acids. The CDR3 protein is CAGGFSYNEQFF. The CDR3 DNA sequence: TGTGCCGGGGGATTCTCCTACAATGAGCAGTTCTTC.

The CDR3 loop reads CASSRELNEKLFF. The CDR3 nucleotides are TGTGCCAGCTCCCGGGAACTTAATGAAAAACTGTTTTTT. The chain carries TRBV14 and TRBJ1-4; D is ambiguous. Germline V gives CDR1 SGHDN, CDR2 FVKESK. This CDR3 comprises 13 residues. Trimming took 8 bases from V and 4 from J, leaving 11 bases between them.

The chain is built from TRBV11-2 and TRBJ2-7; unclear D gene. The CDR3 extends over 15 amino acids. The V gene's germline CDR1 is SGHAT and CDR2 FQNNGV. Trimming removed 3 bases from V and 4 bases from J, with 16 bases in between. The CDR3 sequence is CASSFESHPYYEQYF. The CDR3 DNA sequence: TGTGCCAGCAGCTTCGAGAGCCACCCCTATTACGAGCAGTACTTC.